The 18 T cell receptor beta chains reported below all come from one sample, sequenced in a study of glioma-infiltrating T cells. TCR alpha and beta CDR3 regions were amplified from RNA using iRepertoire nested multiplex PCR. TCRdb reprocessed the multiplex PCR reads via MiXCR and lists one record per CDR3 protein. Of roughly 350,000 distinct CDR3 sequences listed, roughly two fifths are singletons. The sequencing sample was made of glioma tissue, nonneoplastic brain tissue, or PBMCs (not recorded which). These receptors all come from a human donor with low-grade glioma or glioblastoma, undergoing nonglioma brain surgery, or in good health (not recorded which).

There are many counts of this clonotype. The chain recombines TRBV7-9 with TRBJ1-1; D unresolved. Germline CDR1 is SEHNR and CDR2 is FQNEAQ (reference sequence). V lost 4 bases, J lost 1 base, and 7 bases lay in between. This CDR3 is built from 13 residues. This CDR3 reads CASSYDGNTEAFF. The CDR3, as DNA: TGTGCCAGCAGCTATGACGGGAACACTGAAGCTTTCTTT.

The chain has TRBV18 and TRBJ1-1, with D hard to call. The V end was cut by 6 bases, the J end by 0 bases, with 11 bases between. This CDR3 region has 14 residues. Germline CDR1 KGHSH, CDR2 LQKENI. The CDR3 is CASSPRNMNTEAFF. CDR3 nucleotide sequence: TGTGCCAGCTCCCCAAGGAACATGAACACTGAAGCTTTCTTT.

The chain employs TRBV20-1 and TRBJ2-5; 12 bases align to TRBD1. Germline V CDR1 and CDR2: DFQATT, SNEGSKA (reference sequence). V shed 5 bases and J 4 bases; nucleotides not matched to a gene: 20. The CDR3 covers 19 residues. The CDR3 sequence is CSAPGQGATGGSWVETQYF. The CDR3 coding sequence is TGCAGTGCTCCGGGACAGGGGGCGACGGGCGGGAGTTGGGTAGAGACCCAGTACTTC.

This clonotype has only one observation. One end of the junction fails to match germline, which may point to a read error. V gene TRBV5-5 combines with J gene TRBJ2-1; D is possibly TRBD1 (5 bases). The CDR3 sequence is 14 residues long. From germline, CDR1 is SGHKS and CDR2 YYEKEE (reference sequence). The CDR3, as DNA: TGCGCCAGCAGCCAAGAAAGGGGCAACGCGCCCAAGTTCTTC. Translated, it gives CASSQERGNAPKFF.

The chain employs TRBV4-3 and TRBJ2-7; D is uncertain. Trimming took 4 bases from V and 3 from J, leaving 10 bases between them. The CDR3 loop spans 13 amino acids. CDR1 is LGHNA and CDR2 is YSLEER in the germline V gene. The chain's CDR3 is CASSPRLFYEQYF. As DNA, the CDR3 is TGCGCCAGCAGCCCCAGACTGTTCTACGAGCAGTACTTC.

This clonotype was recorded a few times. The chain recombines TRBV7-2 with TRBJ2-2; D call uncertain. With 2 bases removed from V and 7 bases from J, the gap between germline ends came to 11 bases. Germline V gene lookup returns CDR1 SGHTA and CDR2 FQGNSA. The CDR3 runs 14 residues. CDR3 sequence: CASSLRLLSGELFF. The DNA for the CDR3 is TGTGCCAGCAGCTTACGTTTACTCAGCGGGGAGCTGTTTTTT. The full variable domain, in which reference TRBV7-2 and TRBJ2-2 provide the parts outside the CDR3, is GAGVSQSPSNKVTEKGKDVELRCDPISGHTALYWYRQSLGQGLEFLIYFQGNSAPDKSGLPSDRFSAERTGGSVSTLTIQRTQQEDSAVYLCASSLRLLSGELFFGEGSRLTVL.

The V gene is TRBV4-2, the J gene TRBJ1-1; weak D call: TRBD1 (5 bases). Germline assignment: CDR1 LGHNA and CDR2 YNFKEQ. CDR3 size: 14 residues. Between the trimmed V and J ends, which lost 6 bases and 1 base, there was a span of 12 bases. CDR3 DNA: TGTGCCAGCAGACCCCCCGGGGGGAACACTGAAGCTTTCTTT. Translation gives CASRPPGGNTEAFF.

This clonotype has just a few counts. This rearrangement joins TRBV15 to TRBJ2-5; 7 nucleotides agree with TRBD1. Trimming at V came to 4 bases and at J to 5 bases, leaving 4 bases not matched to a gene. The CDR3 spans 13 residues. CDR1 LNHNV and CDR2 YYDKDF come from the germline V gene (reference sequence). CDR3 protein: CATSTGQLETQYF. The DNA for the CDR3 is TGTGCCACCAGCACGGGACAGCTTGAGACCCAGTACTTC. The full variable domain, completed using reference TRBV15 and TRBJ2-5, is DAMVIQNPRYQVTQFGKPVTLSCSQTLNHNVMYWYQQKSSQAPKLLFHYYDKDFNNEADTPDNFQSRRPNTSFCFLDIRSPGLGDTAMYLCATSTGQLETQYFGPGTRLLVL.

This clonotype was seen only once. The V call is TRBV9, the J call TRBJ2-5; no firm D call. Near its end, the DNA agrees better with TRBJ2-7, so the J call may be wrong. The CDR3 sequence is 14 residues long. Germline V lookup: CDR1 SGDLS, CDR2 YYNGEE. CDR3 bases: TGTGCCAGCAGCGATAAGGGCCCTAAAGGCGAGCAGTACTTC. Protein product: CASSDKGPKGEQYF.

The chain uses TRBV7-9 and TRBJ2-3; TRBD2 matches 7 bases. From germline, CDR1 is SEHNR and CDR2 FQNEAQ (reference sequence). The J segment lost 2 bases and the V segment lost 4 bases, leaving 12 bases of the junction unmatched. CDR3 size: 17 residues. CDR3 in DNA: TGTGCCAGCAGCTCAAGCGGTCTAGCGGCCCACACAGATACGCAGTATTTT. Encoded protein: CASSSSGLAAHTDTQYF.

CDR3 DNA: TGTGCCAGCAGTTTGACAGCTCTCTCCAAGCAGTACTTC. Translated, it gives CASSLTALSKQYF. This rearrangement joins TRBV12-3 or TRBV12-4 to TRBJ2-7; the D gene is possibly TRBD1 (5 bases). The CDR3 has 13 residues. V was pared by 3 bases and J by 8 bases, with 14 bases between.

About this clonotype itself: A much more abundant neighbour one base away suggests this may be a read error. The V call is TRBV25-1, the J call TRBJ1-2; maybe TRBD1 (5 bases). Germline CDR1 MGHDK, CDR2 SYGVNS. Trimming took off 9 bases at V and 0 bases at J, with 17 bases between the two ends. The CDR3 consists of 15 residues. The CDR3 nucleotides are TGTGCCAGGAGTATGAATACAGGAGCTAACTATGGCTACACCTTC. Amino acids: CARSMNTGANYGYTF.

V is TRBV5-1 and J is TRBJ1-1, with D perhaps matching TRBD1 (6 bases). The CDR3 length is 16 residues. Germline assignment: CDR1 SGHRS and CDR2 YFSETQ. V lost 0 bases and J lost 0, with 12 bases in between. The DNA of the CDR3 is TGCGCCAGCAGCTTGGGGTTACGGGACATGAACACTGAAGCTTTCTTT. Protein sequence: CASSLGLRDMNTEAFF.

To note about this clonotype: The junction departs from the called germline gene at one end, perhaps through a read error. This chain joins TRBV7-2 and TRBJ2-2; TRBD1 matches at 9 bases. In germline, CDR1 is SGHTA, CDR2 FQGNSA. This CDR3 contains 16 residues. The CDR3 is CASSPRWDRDTGELFF. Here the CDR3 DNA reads TGTGCCAGCAGCCCCCGGTGGGACAGGGACACCGGGGAGCTGTTTTTC.

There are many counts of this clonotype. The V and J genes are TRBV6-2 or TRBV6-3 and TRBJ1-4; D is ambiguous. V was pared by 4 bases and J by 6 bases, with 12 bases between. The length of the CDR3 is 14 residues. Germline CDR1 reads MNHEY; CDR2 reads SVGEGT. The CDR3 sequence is CASSSGRPDEKLFF. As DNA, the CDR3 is TGTGCCAGCAGTTCCGGGAGGCCTGATGAAAAACTGTTTTTT.

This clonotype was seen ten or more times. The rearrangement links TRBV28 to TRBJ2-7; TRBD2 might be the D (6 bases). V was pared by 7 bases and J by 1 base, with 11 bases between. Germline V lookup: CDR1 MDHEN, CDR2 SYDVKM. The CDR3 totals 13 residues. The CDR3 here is CASTLGTSYEQYF. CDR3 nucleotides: TGTGCCAGCACACTAGGGACTTCCTACGAGCAGTACTTC. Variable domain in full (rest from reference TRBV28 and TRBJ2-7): DVKVTQSSRYLVKRTGEKVFLECVQDMDHENMFWYRQDPGLGLRLIYFSYDVKMKEKGDIPEGYSVSREKKERFSLILESASTNQTSMYLCASTLGTSYEQYFGPGTRLTVT.

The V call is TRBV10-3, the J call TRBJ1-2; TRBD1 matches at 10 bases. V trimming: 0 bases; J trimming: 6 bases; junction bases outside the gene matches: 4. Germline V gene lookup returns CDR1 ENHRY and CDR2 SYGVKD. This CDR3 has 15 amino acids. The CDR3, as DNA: TGTGCCATCAGTGAGTCGAGGACAGGGGGAGATGGCTACACCTTC. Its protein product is CAISESRTGGDGYTF.

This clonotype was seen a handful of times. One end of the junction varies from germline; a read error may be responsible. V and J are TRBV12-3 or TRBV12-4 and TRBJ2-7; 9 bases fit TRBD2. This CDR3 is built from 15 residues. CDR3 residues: CASSLAGAISYEQYF. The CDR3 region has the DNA TGTGCCAGCAGCTTAGCGGGAGCGATCTCCTACGAGCAGTACTTC.